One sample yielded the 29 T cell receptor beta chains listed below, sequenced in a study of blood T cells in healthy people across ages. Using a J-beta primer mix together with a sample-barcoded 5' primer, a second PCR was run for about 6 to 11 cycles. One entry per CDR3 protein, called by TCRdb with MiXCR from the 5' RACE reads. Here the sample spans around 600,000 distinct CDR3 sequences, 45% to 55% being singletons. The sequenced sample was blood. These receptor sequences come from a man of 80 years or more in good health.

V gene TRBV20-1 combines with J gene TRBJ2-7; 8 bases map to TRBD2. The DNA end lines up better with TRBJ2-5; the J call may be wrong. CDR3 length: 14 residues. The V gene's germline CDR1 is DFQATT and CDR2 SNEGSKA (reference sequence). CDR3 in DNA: TGCAGTGAGAGGTCGAGCGGGGGTAAAGAGACCCAGTACTTC. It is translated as CSERSSGGKETQYF.

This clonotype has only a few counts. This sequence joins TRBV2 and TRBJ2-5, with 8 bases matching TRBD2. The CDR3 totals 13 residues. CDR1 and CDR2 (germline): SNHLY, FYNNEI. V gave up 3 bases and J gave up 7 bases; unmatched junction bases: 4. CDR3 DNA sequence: TGTGCCAGCAGTGATATCCTAGCGGGGACCCAGTACTTC. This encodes CASSDILAGTQYF.

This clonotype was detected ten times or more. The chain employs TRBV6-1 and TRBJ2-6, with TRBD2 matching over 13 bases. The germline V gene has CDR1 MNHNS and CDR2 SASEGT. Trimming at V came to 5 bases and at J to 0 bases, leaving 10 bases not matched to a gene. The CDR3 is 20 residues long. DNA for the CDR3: TGTGCCAGCAGTCCCGGGACTAGCGGGGCATCTTTCTCTGGGGCCAACGTCCTGACTTTC. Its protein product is CASSPGTSGASFSGANVLTF.

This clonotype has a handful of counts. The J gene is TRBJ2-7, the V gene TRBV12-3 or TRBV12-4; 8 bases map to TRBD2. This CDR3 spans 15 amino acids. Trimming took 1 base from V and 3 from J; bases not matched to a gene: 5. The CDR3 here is CASSLEAAGGYEQYF. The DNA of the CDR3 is TGTGCCAGCAGTTTAGAAGCGGCGGGGGGCTACGAGCAGTACTTC.

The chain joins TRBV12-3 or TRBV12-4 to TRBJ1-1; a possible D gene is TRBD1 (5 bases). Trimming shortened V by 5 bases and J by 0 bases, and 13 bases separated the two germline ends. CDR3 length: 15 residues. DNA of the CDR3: TGTGCCAGCAGTACCCCCACAGGTGTGAACACTGAAGCTTTCTTT. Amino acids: CASSTPTGVNTEAFF.

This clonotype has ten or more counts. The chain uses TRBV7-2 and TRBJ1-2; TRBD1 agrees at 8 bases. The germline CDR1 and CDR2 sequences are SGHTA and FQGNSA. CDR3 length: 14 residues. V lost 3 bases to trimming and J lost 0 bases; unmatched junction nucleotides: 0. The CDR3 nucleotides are TGTGCCAGCAGCTTGGACAGGGCTAACTATGGCTACACCTTC. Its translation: CASSLDRANYGYTF.

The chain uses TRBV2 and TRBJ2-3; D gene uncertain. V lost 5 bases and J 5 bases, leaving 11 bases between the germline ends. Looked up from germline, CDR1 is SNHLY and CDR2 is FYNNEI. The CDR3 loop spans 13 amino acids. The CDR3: CASSWRLGDTQYF. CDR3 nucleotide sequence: TGTGCCAGCAGTTGGAGACTGGGAGATACGCAGTATTTT.

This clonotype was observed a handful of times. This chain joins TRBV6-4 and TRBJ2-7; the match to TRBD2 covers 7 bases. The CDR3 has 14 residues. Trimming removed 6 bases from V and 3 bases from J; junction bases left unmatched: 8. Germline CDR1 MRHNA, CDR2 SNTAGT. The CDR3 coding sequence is TGTGCCAGCAGCGCCGGACTAGAGAACTACGAGCAGTACTTC. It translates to CASSAGLENYEQYF.

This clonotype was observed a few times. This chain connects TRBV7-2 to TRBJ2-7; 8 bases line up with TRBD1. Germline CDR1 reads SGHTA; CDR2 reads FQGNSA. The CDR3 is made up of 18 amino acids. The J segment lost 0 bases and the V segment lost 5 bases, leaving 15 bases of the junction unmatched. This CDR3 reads CASSPTGVNSPSSYEQYF. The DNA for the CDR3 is TGTGCCAGCAGCCCGACAGGGGTAAACTCCCCGAGCTCCTACGAGCAGTACTTC. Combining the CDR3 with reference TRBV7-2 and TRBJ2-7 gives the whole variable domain GAGVSQSPSNKVTEKGKDVELRCDPISGHTALYWYRQSLGQGLEFLIYFQGNSAPDKSGLPSDRFSAERTGGSVSTLTIQRTQQEDSAVYLCASSPTGVNSPSSYEQYFGPGTRLTVT.

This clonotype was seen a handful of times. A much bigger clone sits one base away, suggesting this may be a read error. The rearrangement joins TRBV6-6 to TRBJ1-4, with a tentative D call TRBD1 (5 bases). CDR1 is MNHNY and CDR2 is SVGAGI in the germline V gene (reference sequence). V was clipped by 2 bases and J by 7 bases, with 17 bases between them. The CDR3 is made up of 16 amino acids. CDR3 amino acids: CASSYTVREEGEKLFF. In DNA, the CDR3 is TGTGCCAGCAGTTACACCGTCAGGGAAGAGGGTGAAAAACTGTTTTTT.

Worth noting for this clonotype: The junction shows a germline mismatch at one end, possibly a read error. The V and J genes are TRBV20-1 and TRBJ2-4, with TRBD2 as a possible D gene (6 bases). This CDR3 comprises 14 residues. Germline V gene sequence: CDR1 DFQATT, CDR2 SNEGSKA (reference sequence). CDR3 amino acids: CSARKGLAKNIQYF. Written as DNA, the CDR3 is TGCAGCGCTAGGAAGGGACTAGCCAAAAACATTCAGTACTTC.

As DNA, the CDR3 is TGTGCCAGCAGCCCCCGGGGGGAATCCTACGAGCAGTACTTC. It yields the protein CASSPRGESYEQYF. The V and J genes are TRBV7-2 and TRBJ2-7, with 7 nucleotides matching TRBD2. The germline V gene encodes CDR1 SGHTA and CDR2 FQGNSA. The CDR3 contains 14 residues. The trim removed 5 bases at V and 1 base at J, leaving 5 bases unmatched.

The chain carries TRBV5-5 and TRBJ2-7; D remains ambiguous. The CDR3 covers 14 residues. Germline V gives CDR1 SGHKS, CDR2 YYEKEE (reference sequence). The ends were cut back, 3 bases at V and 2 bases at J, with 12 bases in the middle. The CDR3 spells CASSSWLPPYEQYF. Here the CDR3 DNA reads TGTGCCAGCAGCTCGTGGTTGCCCCCCTACGAGCAGTACTTC.

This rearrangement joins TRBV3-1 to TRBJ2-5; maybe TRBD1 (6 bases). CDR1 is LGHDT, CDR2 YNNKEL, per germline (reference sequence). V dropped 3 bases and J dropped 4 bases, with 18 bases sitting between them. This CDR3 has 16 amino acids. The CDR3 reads CASSHVSQGFRETQYF. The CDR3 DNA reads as TGTGCCAGCAGCCATGTATCACAGGGATTTAGAGAGACCCAGTACTTC.

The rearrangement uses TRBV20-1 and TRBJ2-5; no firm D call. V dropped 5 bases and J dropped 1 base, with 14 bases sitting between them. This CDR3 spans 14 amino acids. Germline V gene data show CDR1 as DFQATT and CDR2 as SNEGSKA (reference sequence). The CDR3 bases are TGCAGTGCTGGTAGATCTGGGTCCCAAGAGACCCAGTACTTC. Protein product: CSAGRSGSQETQYF.

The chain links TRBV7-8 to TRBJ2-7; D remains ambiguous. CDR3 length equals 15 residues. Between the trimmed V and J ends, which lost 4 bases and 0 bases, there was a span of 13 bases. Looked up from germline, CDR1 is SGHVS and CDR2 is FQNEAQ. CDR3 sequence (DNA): TGTGCCAGCAGCTCAGCAGGTTCGGGCTCCTACGAGCAGTACTTC. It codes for CASSSAGSGSYEQYF.

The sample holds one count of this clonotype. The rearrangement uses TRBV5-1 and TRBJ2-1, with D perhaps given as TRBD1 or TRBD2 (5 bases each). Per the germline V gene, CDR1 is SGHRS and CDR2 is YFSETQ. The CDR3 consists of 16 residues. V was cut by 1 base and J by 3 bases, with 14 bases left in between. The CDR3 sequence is CASSLNAGTIYNEQFF. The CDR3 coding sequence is TGCGCCAGCAGCTTGAATGCAGGGACCATCTACAATGAGCAGTTCTTC.

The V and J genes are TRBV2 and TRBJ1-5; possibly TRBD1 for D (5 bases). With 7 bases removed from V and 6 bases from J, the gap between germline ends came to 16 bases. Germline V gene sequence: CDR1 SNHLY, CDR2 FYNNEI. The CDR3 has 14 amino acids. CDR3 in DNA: TGTGCCAGCAAGGAAGGACAAGACGGTCAGCCCCAGCATTTT. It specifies CASKEGQDGQPQHF. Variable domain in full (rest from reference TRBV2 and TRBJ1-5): EPEVTQTPSHQVTQMGQEVILRCVPISNHLYFYWYRQILGQKVEFLVSFYNNEISEKSEIFDDQFSVERPDGSNFTLKIRSTKLEDSAMYFCASKEGQDGQPQHFGDGTRLSIL.

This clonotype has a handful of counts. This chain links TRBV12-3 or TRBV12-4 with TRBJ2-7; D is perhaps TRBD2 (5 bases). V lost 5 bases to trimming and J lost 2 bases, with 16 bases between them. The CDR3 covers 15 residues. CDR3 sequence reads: CASSRRSRGTYEQYF. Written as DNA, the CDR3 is TGTGCCAGCAGTCGACGTTCAAGAGGGACCTACGAGCAGTACTTC.

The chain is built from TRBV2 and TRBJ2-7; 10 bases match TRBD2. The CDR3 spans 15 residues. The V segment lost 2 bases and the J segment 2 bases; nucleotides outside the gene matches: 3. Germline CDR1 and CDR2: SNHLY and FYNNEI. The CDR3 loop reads CASSEIAGGPYEQYF. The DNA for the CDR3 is TGTGCCAGCAGTGAAATAGCGGGGGGACCCTACGAGCAGTACTTC.

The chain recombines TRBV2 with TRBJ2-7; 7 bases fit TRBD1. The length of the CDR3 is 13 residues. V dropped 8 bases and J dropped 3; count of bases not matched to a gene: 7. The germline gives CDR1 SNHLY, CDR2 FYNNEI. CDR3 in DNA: TGTGCCAGCGCGAAGCAGGGGGTCTACGAGCAGTACTTC. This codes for CASAKQGVYEQYF.

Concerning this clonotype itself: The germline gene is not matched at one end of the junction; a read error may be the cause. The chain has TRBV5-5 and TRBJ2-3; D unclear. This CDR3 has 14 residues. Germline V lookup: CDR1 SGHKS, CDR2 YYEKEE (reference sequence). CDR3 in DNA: TGTGTCAGCAGCTTGGTTGTGCTCACAGATACGCAGTATTTT. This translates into CVSSLVVLTDTQYF.

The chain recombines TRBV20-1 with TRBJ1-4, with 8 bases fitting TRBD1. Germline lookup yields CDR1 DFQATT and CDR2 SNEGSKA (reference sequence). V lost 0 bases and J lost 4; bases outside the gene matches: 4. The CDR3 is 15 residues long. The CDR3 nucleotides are TGCAGTGCTAGAGATCCAGGGGGCGGTAATGAAAAACTGTTTTTT. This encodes CSARDPGGGNEKLFF.

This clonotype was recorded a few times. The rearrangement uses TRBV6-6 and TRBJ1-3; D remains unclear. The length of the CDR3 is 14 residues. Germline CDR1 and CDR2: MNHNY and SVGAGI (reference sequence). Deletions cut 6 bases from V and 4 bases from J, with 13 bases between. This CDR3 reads CASRAPSIGNTIYF. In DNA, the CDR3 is TGTGCCAGCAGAGCCCCGAGTATCGGAAACACCATATATTTT.

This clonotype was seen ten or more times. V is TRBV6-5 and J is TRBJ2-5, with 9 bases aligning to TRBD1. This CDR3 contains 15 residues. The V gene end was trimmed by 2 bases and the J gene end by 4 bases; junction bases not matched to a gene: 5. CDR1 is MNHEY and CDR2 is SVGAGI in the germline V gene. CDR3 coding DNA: TGTGCCAGCAGTTACACCGGACAGGGGACAGAGACCCAGTACTTC. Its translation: CASSYTGQGTETQYF.

CDR3 in amino acids: CASSQGINYGYTF. The CDR3 DNA reads as TGCGCCAGCAGCCAAGGGATTAACTATGGCTACACCTTC. V usage is TRBV4-1 and J usage is TRBJ1-2; D not certain. Germline V gene data show CDR1 as MGHRA and CDR2 as YSYEKL. The CDR3 runs to 13 residues. V was trimmed by 1 base and J by 1 base, leaving 4 bases between them.

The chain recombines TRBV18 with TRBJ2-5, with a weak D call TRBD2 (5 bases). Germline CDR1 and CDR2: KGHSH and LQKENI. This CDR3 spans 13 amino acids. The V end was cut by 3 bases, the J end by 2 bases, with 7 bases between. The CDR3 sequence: CASSPGGQETQYF. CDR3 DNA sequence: TGTGCCAGCTCACCTGGCGGGCAAGAGACCCAGTACTTC.

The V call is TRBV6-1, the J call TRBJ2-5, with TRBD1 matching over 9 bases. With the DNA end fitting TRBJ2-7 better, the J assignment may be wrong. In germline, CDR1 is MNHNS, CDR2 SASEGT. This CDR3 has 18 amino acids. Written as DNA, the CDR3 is TGTGCCAGCAGTGGAACTAGCCCCTCTTCGGACAGGGGAGACGAGCAGTACTTC. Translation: CASSGTSPSSDRGDEQYF.

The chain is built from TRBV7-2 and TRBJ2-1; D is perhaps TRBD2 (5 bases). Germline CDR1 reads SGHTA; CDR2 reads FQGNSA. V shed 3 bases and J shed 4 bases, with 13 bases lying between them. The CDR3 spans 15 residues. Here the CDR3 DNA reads TGTGCCAGCAGCTTGGGGTCGGGGTTTTACAATGAGCAGTTCTTC. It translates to CASSLGSGFYNEQFF. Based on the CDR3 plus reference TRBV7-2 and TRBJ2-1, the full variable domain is GAGVSQSPSNKVTEKGKDVELRCDPISGHTALYWYRQSLGQGLEFLIYFQGNSAPDKSGLPSDRFSAERTGGSVSTLTIQRTQQEDSAVYLCASSLGSGFYNEQFFGPGTRLTVL.